This T cell receptor (beta chain) stems from a study of shared clonotypes between healthy human individuals. The table came from immunoSEQ multiplex PCR; TCRdb's copy has only in-frame clones and leaves some out. The sample carries about 560,000 clones, around 81% recorded once. The length of the CDR3 is 15 residues. Germline CDR1 and CDR2: MDHEN and SYDVKM. With 3 bases removed from V and 4 bases from J, the gap between germline ends came to 12 bases. Sequences were obtained from PBMCs. V usage is TRBV28 and J usage is TRBJ2-2, with D perhaps assigned TRBD1 or TRBD2 (6 bases each). This clonotype was sampled from a woman aged 40 to 49 in good health. Some clones in this sample may be carry-over from other donors' samples. CDR3: CASSLGRGGTGELFF. CDR3 nucleotides: TGTGCCAGCAGTTTGGGCAGGGGAGGCACCGGGGAGCTGTTTTTT.